Listed here are 10 T cell receptor beta chains from one sample, sequenced in a study of shared clonotypes between healthy human individuals (dated by TCRdb to about 2020). The method behind the library was the immunoSEQ multiplex PCR assay. The table was pulled from immuneACCESS by TCRdb, which kept in-frame rearrangements only. Such tables lose some clones; where checked, under half of the loss comes from unresolved V genes, and the rest has no known cause. The sample table holds about 680,000 clones, of which approximately 75% were seen once. The ten largest clones represent about 2% of the sample. Source material: memory CD4+ T cells sorted from blood. Reading the label with the study, this specimen's cell subset or site is: CD45RA-negative fraction. Source of these receptors: a woman aged 30 to 39 in good health.

The chain combines TRBV10-3 with TRBJ1-1; D call uncertain. The CDR3 consists of 14 residues. V shed 5 bases and J shed 2 bases, with 12 bases lying between them. Germline CDR1 and CDR2: ENHRY and SYGVKD. The CDR3 nucleotides read TGTGCCATCAGTCTAAATCAGCGAAACACTGAAGCTTTCTTT. Amino acids: CAISLNQRNTEAFF.

Concerning this clone: In the same sample, other DNA sequences code for this CDR3. The V gene is TRBV5-1, the J gene TRBJ1-3, with a possible D match to TRBD1 (6 bases). V lost 7 bases and J 1 base, leaving 9 bases between the germline ends. This CDR3 region has 13 residues. The V gene's germline CDR1 is SGHRS and CDR2 YFSETQ. CDR3 in amino acids: CASRTGSGNTIYF. The CDR3 coding sequence is TGCGCCAGCCGAACAGGGTCTGGAAACACCATATATTTT.

The chain joins TRBV5-1 to TRBJ2-1; D may be TRBD2 (5 bases). The CDR3 length is 14 residues. The V end was cut by 2 bases, the J end by 4 bases, with 10 bases between. CDR1 and CDR2 from the germline V gene are SGHRS and YFSETQ. CDR3 sequence reads: CASSFGNGYNEQFF. CDR3 bases: TGCGCCAGCAGCTTCGGGAACGGATACAATGAGCAGTTCTTC.

This chain links TRBV29-1 with TRBJ2-7, with 7 bases identical to TRBD2. The trim removed 6 bases at V and 0 bases at J, leaving 20 bases unmatched. The CDR3 has 18 amino acids. Germline V gives CDR1 SQVTM, CDR2 ANQGSEA. This CDR3 is CSVVLAARARRNSYEQYF. The CDR3 nucleotides are TGCAGCGTAGTTCTAGCGGCGCGCGCGCGGCGCAACTCCTACGAGCAGTACTTC.

On this clone: The same CDR3 can be traced to other DNA sequences in this sample. V gene TRBV28 combines with J gene TRBJ1-2; TRBD1 aligns across 8 bases. V was clipped by 2 bases and J by 7 bases; unmatched bases: 3. The CDR3 runs to 13 residues. CDR1 MDHEN and CDR2 SYDVKM come from the germline V gene. The CDR3 reads CASSLQGARGYTF. CDR3 DNA sequence: TGTGCCAGCAGTTTACAGGGGGCGCGTGGCTACACCTTC.

CDR3 amino acids: CASSAQLSNQPQHF. The CDR3 DNA reads as TGTGCCAGCAGTGCACAGCTTAGCAATCAGCCCCAGCATTTT. The V gene is TRBV25-1, the J gene TRBJ1-5, with unresolved D. Trimming shortened V by 4 bases and J by 0 bases, and 7 bases separated the two germline ends. This CDR3 region has 14 residues. The germline gives CDR1 MGHDK, CDR2 SYGVNS.

This chain connects TRBV30 to TRBJ2-5, with D tentatively TRBD1 or TRBD2 (5 bases each). The J call is in doubt because the DNA end fits TRBJ2-7 better. This CDR3 has 13 residues. CDR1 is GTSNPN and CDR2 is SVGIG in the germline V gene (reference sequence). CDR3 sequence: CAWTRDAPYEQYF. The CDR3 DNA is TGTGCCTGGACTCGGGACGCTCCCTACGAGCAGTACTTC.

This sequence joins TRBV4-1 and TRBJ2-1, with 8 bases identical to TRBD2. V trimming: 4 bases; J trimming: 4 bases; junction bases outside the gene matches: 6. CDR1 MGHRA and CDR2 YSYEKL come from the germline V gene. The CDR3 extends over 15 amino acids. The chain's CDR3 is CASSRPGTRYNEQFF. CDR3 bases: TGCGCCAGCAGCCGACCTGGGACTAGATACAATGAGCAGTTCTTC.

The rearrangement links TRBV6-6 to TRBJ1-4; 7 bases fit TRBD1. The trim removed 5 bases at V and 7 bases at J, leaving 4 bases unmatched. Germline CDR1 is MNHNY and CDR2 is SVGAGI (reference sequence). The CDR3 runs 13 residues. The CDR3, as DNA: TGTGCCAGCAGTACCCGGACAGGTGAAAAACTGTTTTTT. Translating it yields CASSTRTGEKLFF.

V is TRBV28 and J is TRBJ1-1; D is ambiguous. This CDR3 is 15 amino acids long. CDR1 and CDR2 (germline): MDHEN, SYDVKM. V was clipped by 2 bases and J by 4 bases, with 14 bases between them. The CDR3 nucleotides are TGTGCCAGCAGTTTAGCGGGGTATCTACCCACTGAAGCTTTCTTT. As protein: CASSLAGYLPTEAFF.